This T cell receptor beta chain originates from a study of cytomegalovirus exposure and HLA in healthy donors. For the study at large: Some 77 million unique TCRs from HLA-typed donors were held in an early release of data. Study-level points and caveats: Apart from CMV serostatus, no immune exposure information was available. The authors judged a highly shared variant cluster likely a sequencing artifact.

Concerning this clone itself: The antigen is unknown.

60 Vbeta and 13 Jbeta primers were used in PCR. Produced via immunoSEQ multiplex PCR; TCRdb's table is partial and in-frame only. Among more than 75,000 clones, around 68% were seen once, and the ten largest hold 7.5% to 9.5%. The CDR3 consists of 13 residues. J gave up 5 bases and V 4 bases, and 3 bases lay outside the gene matches. Germline lookup yields CDR1 MNHEY and CDR2 SMNVEV (reference sequence). This cohort consisted of healthy bone marrow donors. The sample consisted of PBMCs. This sequence joins TRBV27 and TRBJ2-5; 8 bases are shared with TRBD2. The clonotype was recovered from a middle-aged man in good health and CMV-seropositive. The chain's CDR3 is CASSSAGDETQYF. The CDR3 DNA reads as TGTGCCAGCAGTTCAGCGGGGGATGAGACCCAGTACTTC.